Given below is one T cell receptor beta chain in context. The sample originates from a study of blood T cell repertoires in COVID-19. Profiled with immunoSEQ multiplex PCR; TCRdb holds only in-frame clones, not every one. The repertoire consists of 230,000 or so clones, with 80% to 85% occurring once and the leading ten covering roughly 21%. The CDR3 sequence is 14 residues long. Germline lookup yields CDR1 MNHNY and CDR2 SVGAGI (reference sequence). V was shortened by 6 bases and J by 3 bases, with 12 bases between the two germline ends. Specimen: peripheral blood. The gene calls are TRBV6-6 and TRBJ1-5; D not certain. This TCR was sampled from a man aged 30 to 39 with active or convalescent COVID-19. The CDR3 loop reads CASSRGEPNQPQHF. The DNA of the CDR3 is TGTGCCAGCAGCCGCGGGGAGCCCAATCAGCCCCAGCATTTT.